This T cell receptor beta chain was documented in a study of cytomegalovirus exposure and HLA in healthy donors. With respect to this clone: What it recognizes is unknown.

Only in-frame clones appear in the TCRdb table, and some are missing; sequencing was by immunoSEQ multiplex PCR. The table has about 130,000 clones, about 94% seen once. The study's findings and limits: Cytomegalovirus association was assigned to approximately 160 TCR beta chains.

V lost 4 bases, J lost 0 bases, and 9 bases lay in between. CDR3 length: 14 amino acids. CDR1 is LNHDA and CDR2 is SQIVND in the germline V gene (reference sequence). The sample taken for sequencing was PBMCs. The sequence came from a young man in good health and CMV-seropositive. The chain has TRBV19 and TRBJ1-1; the D is unclear. As DNA, the CDR3 is TGTGCCAGTAGTAGCCGGGTTATGAACACTGAAGCTTTCTTT. Protein: CASSSRVMNTEAFF.